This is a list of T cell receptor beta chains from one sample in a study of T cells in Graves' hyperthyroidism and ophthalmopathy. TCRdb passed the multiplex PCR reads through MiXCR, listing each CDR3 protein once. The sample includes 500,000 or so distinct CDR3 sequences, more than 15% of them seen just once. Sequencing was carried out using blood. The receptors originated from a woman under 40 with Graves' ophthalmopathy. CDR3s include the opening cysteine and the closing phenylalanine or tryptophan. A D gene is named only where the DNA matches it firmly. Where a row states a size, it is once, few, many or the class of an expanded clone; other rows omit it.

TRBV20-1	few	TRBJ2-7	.	TGCAGTGCTAGAGATCCGCGTCAGGCGTACGAGCAGTACTTC	CSARDPRQAYEQYF
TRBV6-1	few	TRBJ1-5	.	TGTGCCAGCAGAACATCGGGACCCGGTCATCAGCCCCAGCATTTT	CASRTSGPGHQPQHF
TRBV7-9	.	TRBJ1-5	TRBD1	TGTGCCAGCAGCCAGTCACAGGGGAATCAGCCCCAGCATTTT	CASSQSQGNQPQHF
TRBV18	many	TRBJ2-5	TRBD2	TGTGCCAGCTCACCCCGACTAGCGGGATCTGGAGAGACCCAGTACTTC	CASSPRLAGSGETQYF
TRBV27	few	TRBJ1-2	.	TGTGCCAGCAGAACGTCTCCAGGGATCGACTATGGCTACACCTTC	CASRTSPGIDYGYTF
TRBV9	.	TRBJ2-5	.	TGTGCCAGCAGCTCCTCCCTGGAAGGAGAGACCCAGTACTTC	CASSSSLEGETQYF
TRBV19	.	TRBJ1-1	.	TGTGCCAGTAGTGCCACTACAGGGTTGGGAGCTTTCTTT	CASSATTGLGAFF
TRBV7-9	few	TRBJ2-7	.	TGTGCCAGCAGCTTAGGGTGGAACGAGCAGTACTTC	CASSLGWNEQYF
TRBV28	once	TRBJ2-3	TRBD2	TGTGCCAGCAGTTTCCCTAGCGGGCACACAGATACGCAGTATTTT	CASSFPSGHTDTQYF
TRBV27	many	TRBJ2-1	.	TGTGCCAGCCAACTGACACACTACAATGAGCAGTTCTTC	CASQLTHYNEQFF
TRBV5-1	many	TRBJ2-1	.	TGCGCCAGCAGCTCGGACAGCAATGAGCAGTTCTTC	CASSSDSNEQFF
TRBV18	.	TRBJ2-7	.	TGTGCCAGCTCAACCCTCCCCCTCCACGAGCAGTACTTC	CASSTLPLHEQYF
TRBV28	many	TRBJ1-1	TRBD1	TGTGCCAGCAGTTTAGTCGGCAGGGGGCTCCGATACACTGAAGCTTTCTTT	CASSLVGRGLRYTEAFF
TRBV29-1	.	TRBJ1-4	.	TGCAGCGTAACAAGAACGGGAGGGCAGTCCGAAAAACTGTTTTTT	CSVTRTGGQSEKLFF
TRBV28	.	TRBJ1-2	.	TGTGCCAGCAACTCCTTTCTCCGGAAGGTAGACTATGGCTACACCTTC	CASNSFLRKVDYGYTF
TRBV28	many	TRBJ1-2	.	TGTGCCAGCAGCAAAAACTCCTATGGCTACACCTTC	CASSKNSYGYTF
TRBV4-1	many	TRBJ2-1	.	TGCGCCAGCAGCCAAGGGGTTCACAATGAGCAGTTCTTC	CASSQGVHNEQFF
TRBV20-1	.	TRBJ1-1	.	TGCAGTGCCAGACGTCCCGGGACGGAAATGAACACTGAAGCTTTCTTT	CSARRPGTEMNTEAFF